This TCR beta chain was retrieved from a study of cytomegalovirus exposure and HLA in healthy donors. Overall study results and limits: More clonal expansion characterized HLA-associated TCR beta chains than equally common others in a later analysis. A reported reduction in N-insertions relative to the roughly 610-donor mean was seen in an Asian-associated ancestry cluster in a later analysis.

Regarding this clone: Its target is not known.

The study ran its PCR with 60 Vbeta and 13 Jbeta primers. The table came from immunoSEQ multiplex PCR; TCRdb's copy has only in-frame clones and leaves some out. The table records under 250,000 clones, 70% to 90% of them present only once. The sequence was collected from a girl aged 2 to 10 in good health and CMV-seronegative. Source material: PBMCs.

The CDR3 DNA sequence: TGTGCCAGCAGCTTAGAGGCAGGGAGGAACTATGGCTACACCTTC. Encoded protein: CASSLEAGRNYGYTF. The V call is TRBV7-9, the J call TRBJ1-2; the D gene is possibly TRBD1 (5 bases). Trimming shortened V by 1 base and J by 2 bases, and 11 bases separated the two germline ends. This CDR3 spans 15 amino acids. In germline, CDR1 is SEHNR, CDR2 FQNEAQ (reference sequence).